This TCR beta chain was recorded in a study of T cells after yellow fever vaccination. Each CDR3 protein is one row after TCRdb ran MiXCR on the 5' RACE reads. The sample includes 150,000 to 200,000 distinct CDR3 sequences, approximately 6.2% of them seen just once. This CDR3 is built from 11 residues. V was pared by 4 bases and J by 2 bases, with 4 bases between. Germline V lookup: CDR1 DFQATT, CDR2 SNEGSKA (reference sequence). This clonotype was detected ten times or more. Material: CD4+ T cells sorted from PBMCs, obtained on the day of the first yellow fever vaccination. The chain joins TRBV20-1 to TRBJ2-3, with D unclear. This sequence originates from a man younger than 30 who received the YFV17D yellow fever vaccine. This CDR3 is CSATVTDTQYF. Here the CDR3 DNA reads TGCAGTGCTACGGTCACAGATACGCAGTATTTT.